This T cell receptor beta chain was captured in a study of blood T cell repertoires in COVID-19. Background on the study: COVID-19 samples, acute and convalescent, were from the United States, Italy and Spain. T cells, B-cell-depleted T cells, or PBMCs supplied cDNA or gDNA.

Per the authors' pipeline: Cell counts per sample came from amplifying reference gene primers. Profiling relied on immunoSEQ multiplex PCR, and the TCRdb table lists in-frame clones only, not all of them. That table gives V, J and clone size, and the DNA gave D and trimming. The data contain approximately 260,000 clones, roughly 85% of them seen just once; the ten biggest clones take up about 4.5%. This clone was seen only once. CDR1 and CDR2 from the germline V gene are SGHTA and FQGNSA. Between the trimmed V and J ends, which lost 5 bases and 8 bases, there was a span of 16 bases. This CDR3 spans 14 amino acids.

The rearrangement uses TRBV7-2 and TRBJ2-1; no firm D call. Input material: peripheral blood. The sequence was collected from a man in his sixties who had recovered from COVID-19. CDR3 residues: CASSPSRVSHEQFF. The CDR3 nucleotides are TGTGCCAGCAGCCCCTCCCGGGTGTCGCATGAGCAGTTCTTC.